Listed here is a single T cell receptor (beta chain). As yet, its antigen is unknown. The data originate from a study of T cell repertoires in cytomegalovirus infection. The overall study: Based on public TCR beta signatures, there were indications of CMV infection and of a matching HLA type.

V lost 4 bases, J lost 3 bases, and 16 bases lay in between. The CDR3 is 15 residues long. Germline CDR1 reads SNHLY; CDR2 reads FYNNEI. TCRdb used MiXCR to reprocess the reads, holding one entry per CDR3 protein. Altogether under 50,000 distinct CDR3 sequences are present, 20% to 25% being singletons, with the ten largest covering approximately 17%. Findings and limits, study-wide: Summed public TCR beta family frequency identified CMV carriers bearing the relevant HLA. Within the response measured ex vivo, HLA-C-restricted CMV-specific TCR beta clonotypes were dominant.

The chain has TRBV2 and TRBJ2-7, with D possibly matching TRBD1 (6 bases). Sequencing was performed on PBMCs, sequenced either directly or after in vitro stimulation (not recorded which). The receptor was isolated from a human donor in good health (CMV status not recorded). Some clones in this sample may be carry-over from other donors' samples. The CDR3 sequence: CASSVGGIPNYEQYF. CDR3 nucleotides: TGTGCCAGCAGTGTAGGGGGAATTCCCAACTACGAGCAGTACTTC.